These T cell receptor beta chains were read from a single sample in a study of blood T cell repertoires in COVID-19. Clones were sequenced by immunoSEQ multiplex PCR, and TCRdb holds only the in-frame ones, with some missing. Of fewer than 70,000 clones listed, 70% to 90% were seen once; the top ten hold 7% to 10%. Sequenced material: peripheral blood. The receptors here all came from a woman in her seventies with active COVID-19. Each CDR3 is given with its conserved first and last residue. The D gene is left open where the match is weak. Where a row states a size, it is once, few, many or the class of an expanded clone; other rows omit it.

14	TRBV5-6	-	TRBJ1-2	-	CASSLSAAYYGYTF	TGTGCCAGCAGCTTGTCAGCGGCCTACTATGGCTACACCTTC
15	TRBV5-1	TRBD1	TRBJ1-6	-	CASSSTGGNNSPLHF	TGCGCCAGCAGCAGCACAGGGGGTAATAATTCACCCCTCCACTTT
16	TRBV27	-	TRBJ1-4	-	CASSLYFGIGGEKLFF	TGTGCCAGCAGTTTATATTTCGGGATTGGCGGCGAAAAACTGTTTTTT
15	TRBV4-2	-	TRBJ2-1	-	CASSRRTNSYNEQFF	TGTGCCAGCAGCCGGAGGACTAACTCCTACAATGAGCAGTTCTTC
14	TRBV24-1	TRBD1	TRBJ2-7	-	CATSDSGQAYEQYF	TGTGCCACCAGTGATTCCGGACAGGCCTACGAGCAGTACTTC
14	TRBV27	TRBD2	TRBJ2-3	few	CASSLGTNTDTQYF	TGTGCCAGCAGCCTTGGGACTAACACAGATACGCAGTATTTT
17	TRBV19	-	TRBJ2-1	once	CASRPLGVGGEDNEQFF	TGTGCCAGTAGGCCCCTCGGGGTTGGCGGAGAAGACAATGAGCAGTTCTTC
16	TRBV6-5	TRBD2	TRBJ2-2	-	CASSFFSGMSTGELFF	TGTGCCAGCAGTTTCTTTAGCGGGATGAGCACCGGGGAGCTGTTTTTT
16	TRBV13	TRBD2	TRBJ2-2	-	CASERAGTSGPGELFF	TGTGCCAGCGAGCGAGCCGGGACTAGCGGGCCCGGGGAGCTGTTTTTT
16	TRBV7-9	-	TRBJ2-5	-	CASSLAIGQAQETQYF	TGTGCCAGCAGCTTAGCCATTGGGCAGGCTCAAGAGACCCAGTACTTC